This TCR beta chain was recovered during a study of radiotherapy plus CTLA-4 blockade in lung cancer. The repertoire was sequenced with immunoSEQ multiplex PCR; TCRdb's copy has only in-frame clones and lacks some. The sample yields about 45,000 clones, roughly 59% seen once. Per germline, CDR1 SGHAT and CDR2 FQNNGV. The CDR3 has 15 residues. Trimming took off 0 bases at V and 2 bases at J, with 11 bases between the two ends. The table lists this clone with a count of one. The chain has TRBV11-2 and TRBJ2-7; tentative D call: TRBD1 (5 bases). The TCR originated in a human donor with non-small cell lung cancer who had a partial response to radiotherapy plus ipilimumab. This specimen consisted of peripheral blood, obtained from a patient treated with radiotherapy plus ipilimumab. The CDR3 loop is CASSLETVPTYEQYF. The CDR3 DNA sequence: TGTGCCAGCAGCTTAGAGACAGTACCTACCTACGAGCAGTACTTC.